These 3 T cell receptor beta chains were sequenced from one sample in a study of cytomegalovirus exposure and HLA in healthy donors. The assay was immunoSEQ multiplex PCR, and TCRdb's table has in-frame clones only and misses some. The profile covers 220,000 or so clones, with roughly 83% appearing a single time and over 12% taken by the ten largest. The specimen was PBMCs. The receptors shown here come from a woman younger than 45 in good health and CMV-seropositive.

This clone was seen more than once but under ten times. This sequence joins TRBV6-1 and TRBJ1-2, with 7 bases identical to TRBD1. From germline, CDR1 is MNHNS and CDR2 SASEGT. J lost 4 bases, V lost 4 bases, and 6 bases had no gene match. This CDR3 comprises 14 residues. CDR3 loop: CASSGLGQRYGYTF. The DNA of the CDR3 is TGTGCCAGCAGTGGGTTGGGACAGCGCTATGGCTACACCTTC.

The CDR3 here is CASSPPLAKDKLFF. The CDR3, as DNA: TGTGCCAGCTCACCACCTCTGGCGAAGGACAAACTGTTTTTT. This chain links TRBV18 with TRBJ1-4; unclear D gene. Germline CDR1 and CDR2: KGHSH and LQKENI. This CDR3 contains 14 residues. V was trimmed by 0 bases and J by 11 bases, leaving 13 bases between them.

As DNA, the CDR3 is TGTGCCATCGTGGACCTTTATGCCTCGGGCTACACCTTC. As protein: CAIVDLYASGYTF. The chain employs TRBV10-3 and TRBJ1-2; D gene ambiguous. Trimming stripped 8 bases from V and 8 bases from J, with 18 bases between. Germline lookup yields CDR1 ENHRY and CDR2 SYGVKD. The CDR3 spans 13 residues.